These 5 T cell receptor beta chains share one sample of origin, sequenced in a study of spatial heterogeneity in lung cancer. Time point specified: sample taken at primary tumor resection. Unsorted whole RNA samples from tumor, nontumor lung or frozen PBMC were sequenced. Via MiXCR, TCRdb re-called the 5' RACE reads, giving one row per CDR3 protein. The sample lists around 10,000 distinct CDR3 sequences; 3.5% to 5% were seen once. The starting material was normal lung tissue next to the tumor, obtained at surgery. The receptors come from a male donor with early-stage non-small cell lung cancer.

This clonotype was recorded many times. The chain uses TRBV20-1 and TRBJ2-1; the D gene is possibly TRBD1 (6 bases). CDR1 DFQATT and CDR2 SNEGSKA come from the germline V gene (reference sequence). This CDR3 is built from 13 residues. V was shortened by 6 bases and J by 7 bases, with 16 bases between the two germline ends. The CDR3 here is CSARLGAENEQFF. In DNA, the CDR3 is TGCAGTGCCAGACTGGGGGCGGAGAATGAGCAGTTCTTC.

The table lists this clonotype with a few counts. The V and J genes are TRBV2 and TRBJ1-2; no reliable D call. Per the germline V gene, CDR1 is SNHLY and CDR2 is FYNNEI. V was shortened by 6 bases and J by 4 bases, with 15 bases between the two germline ends. CDR3 length equals 14 residues. This chain's CDR3 is CASSSDSAVYGYTF. For the CDR3, the DNA is TGTGCCAGCAGCTCCGACTCCGCGGTCTATGGCTACACCTTC.

This clonotype was recorded only once. CDR3 sequence: CAISAGGAGNSPLHF. The CDR3 DNA reads as TGTGCCATCAGTGCCGGGGGAGCAGGGAATTCACCCCTCCACTTT. The V call is TRBV10-3, the J call TRBJ1-6; D is possibly TRBD1 (5 bases). This CDR3 region has 15 residues. Trimming took 4 bases from V and 7 from J, leaving 14 bases between them. Germline assignment: CDR1 ENHRY and CDR2 SYGVKD.

In this sample, this clonotype turned up many times. The chain carries TRBV5-1 and TRBJ1-2; D remains ambiguous. From germline, CDR1 is SGHRS and CDR2 YFSETQ. This CDR3 contains 14 residues. The V gene lost 4 bases and the J gene lost 1 base, with 11 bases spanning the gap. In DNA form, the CDR3 reads TGCGCCAGCAGCCCCCTCAAGGATAACTATGGCTACACCTTC. This gives the protein CASSPLKDNYGYTF.

This clonotype was counted ten times or more. The chain employs TRBV7-2 and TRBJ2-2; D remains ambiguous. The CDR3 has 13 residues. The germline V and J ends were trimmed by 5 bases and 3 bases, with 7 bases remaining between them. From germline, CDR1 is SGHTA and CDR2 FQGNSA. The CDR3 is CASSIRYTGELFF. CDR3 nucleotides: TGTGCCAGCAGCATACGTTACACCGGGGAGCTGTTTTTT.